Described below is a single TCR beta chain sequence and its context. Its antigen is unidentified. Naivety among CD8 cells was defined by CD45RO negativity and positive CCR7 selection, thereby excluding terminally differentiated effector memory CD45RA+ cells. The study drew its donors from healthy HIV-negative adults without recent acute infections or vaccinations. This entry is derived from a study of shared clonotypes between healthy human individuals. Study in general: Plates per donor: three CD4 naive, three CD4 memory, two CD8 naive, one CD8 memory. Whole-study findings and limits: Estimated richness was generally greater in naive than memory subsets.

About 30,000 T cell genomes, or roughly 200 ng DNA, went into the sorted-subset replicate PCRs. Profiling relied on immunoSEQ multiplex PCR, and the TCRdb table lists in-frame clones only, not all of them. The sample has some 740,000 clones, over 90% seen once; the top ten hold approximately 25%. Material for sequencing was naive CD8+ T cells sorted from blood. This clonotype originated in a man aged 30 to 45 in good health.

The CDR3 loop reads CASSWAGGPHNEQFF. DNA for the CDR3: TGTGCCAGCAGCTGGGCGGGAGGGCCACACAATGAGCAGTTCTTC. This chain connects TRBV7-9 to TRBJ2-1, with 9 bases identical to TRBD2. Germline CDR1 is SEHNR and CDR2 is FQNEAQ (reference sequence). The V segment lost 4 bases and the J segment 5 bases; nucleotides outside the gene matches: 6. This CDR3 comprises 15 residues.